The source of this TCR beta chain is a study of shared clonotypes between healthy human individuals. About this clone itself: Its specificity is not known.

Germline V CDR1 and CDR2: MDHEN, SYDVKM. V dropped 5 bases and J dropped 6; count of bases not matched to a gene: 6. The CDR3 contains 13 residues. The study, taken as a whole, reports: A handful of donors had around 5% of their naive CD4 clonotypes in common. Generation of non-shared clonotypes was less probable than generation of clonotypes shared by all four donors.

Each cell subset's genomic DNA was divided evenly among several immunoSEQ plates. Sorted subsets were amplified in replicate PCRs using approximately 0.2 ug DNA, some 31,000 T cell genomes. Data came from immunoSEQ multiplex PCR; TCRdb stores just in-frame clones and leaves some out. In the table there are under 1,100,000 clones, approximately 78% of which are singletons. This sequence joins TRBV28 and TRBJ1-2; 7 bases agree with TRBD1. This sequence originates from a man in his late teens or twenties in good health. Some clones in this sample may be carry-over from other donors' samples. The sequencing sample was made of memory CD4+ T cells from PBMCs. Subset here: CD45RA-negative fraction. The CDR3 coding sequence is TGTGCCAGCAGTGGGCAGGGGGAGAATGGCTACACCTTC. Amino acid sequence: CASSGQGENGYTF.